The sample holds a few counts of the clone carrying this T cell receptor beta chain. Antigen: not known. This specimen belongs to a study of T-cell reconstitution after alpha-beta-depleted transplantation in children. Study observations and caveats: Approximately two months post-transplant, alpha-beta T cells reportedly originated from several hundred expanded graft clones. Where some patients showed high TCRbeta diversity at day 60, it came from recipient T cells and thymic progenitors that had survived. T-cell numbers and diversity one year post-transplant derived largely from freshly generated T cells.

The CDR3 sequence is 14 residues long. V lost 6 bases and J 1 base, leaving 13 bases between the germline ends. Per the germline V gene, CDR1 is MDHEN and CDR2 is SYDVKM. The authors prepared the TCRbeta library with unique molecular identifiers. TCRdb analysed the PCR reads with MiXCR anew, one entry per CDR3 protein. The data contain approximately 1,000,000 distinct CDR3 sequences, around 30% of them singletons. Sequenced material: PBMCs, mostly from graft donor cells, taken 360 days after TCRalphabeta/CD19-depleted stem cell transplant. The sequence was obtained from a boy less than two years old who had a stem cell transplant for SCID, so the T cells may come from the graft donor. This sequence joins TRBV28 and TRBJ2-7; D is undetermined. CDR3 in amino acids: CASSSGRQSYEQYF. Written as DNA, the CDR3 is TGTGCCAGCAGCTCTGGACGGCAATCCTACGAGCAGTACTTC.